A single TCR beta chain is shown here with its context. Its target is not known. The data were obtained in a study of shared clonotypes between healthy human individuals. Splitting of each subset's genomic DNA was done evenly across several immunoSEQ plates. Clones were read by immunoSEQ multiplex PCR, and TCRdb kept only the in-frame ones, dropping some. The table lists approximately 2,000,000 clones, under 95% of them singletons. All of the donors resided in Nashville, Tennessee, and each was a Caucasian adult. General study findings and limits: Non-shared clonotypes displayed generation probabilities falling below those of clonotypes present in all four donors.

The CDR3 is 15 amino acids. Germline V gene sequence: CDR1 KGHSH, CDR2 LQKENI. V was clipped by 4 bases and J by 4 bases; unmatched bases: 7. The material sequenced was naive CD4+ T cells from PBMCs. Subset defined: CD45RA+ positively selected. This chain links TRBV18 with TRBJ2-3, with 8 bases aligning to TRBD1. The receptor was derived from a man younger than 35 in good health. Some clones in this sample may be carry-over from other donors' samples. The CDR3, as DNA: TGTGCCAGCTCACTCCGCAGGGGGCAGGCAGATACGCAGTATTTT. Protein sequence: CASSLRRGQADTQYF.